Presented here are 2 T cell receptor beta chains from one specimen sequenced in a study of shared clonotypes between healthy human individuals. Naive CD8 cells lacked CD45RO, underwent positive selection for CCR7 and left out terminally differentiated effector memory CD45RA+ cells. The method was immunoSEQ multiplex PCR; TCRdb's version includes in-frame clones alone and lacks a portion of them. The repertoire consists of hundreds of thousands of clones, with roughly 98% occurring once and the leading ten covering 0.3%. Sequencing input: naive CD8+ T cells sorted from blood. These receptors came from a man aged 30 to 39 in good health.

This clone was seen a single time. V is TRBV4-3 and J is TRBJ2-3; perhaps TRBD2 as D (6 bases). There are 16 residues in the CDR3. V was trimmed by 3 bases and J by 0 bases, leaving 13 bases between them. Germline V gene sequence: CDR1 LGHNA, CDR2 YSLEER. CDR3 bases: TGCGCCAGCAGCCATGGAATAGCGGCTAGCACAGATACGCAGTATTTT. This codes for CASSHGIAASTDTQYF.

The chain carries TRBV11-3 and TRBJ2-1, with 8 bases lining up with TRBD2. The CDR3 loop spans 16 amino acids. J gave up 8 bases and V 1 base, and 10 bases lay outside the gene matches. Germline CDR1 reads SGHNT; CDR2 reads YENEEA. DNA of the CDR3: TGTGCCAGCAGCTTAGTTCCGGGAGGGCCGGGGGATGAGCAGTTCTTC. Translation gives CASSLVPGGPGDEQFF.